The 23 T cell receptor beta chains listed next were all sequenced from one sample in a study of blood T cell repertoires in COVID-19. Using immunoSEQ multiplex PCR, the repertoire was profiled, and TCRdb retains in-frame clones only, with some absent. The sample lists around 15,000 clones; more than 70% were seen once. What was sequenced was peripheral blood. The receptor set was obtained from a human donor in a cohort sampled during active COVID-19.

This chain joins TRBV4-3 and TRBJ2-3, with 11 positions matching TRBD1. V trimming: 4 bases; J trimming: 4 bases; junction bases outside the gene matches: 4. Germline CDR1 reads LGHNA; CDR2 reads YSLEER. The CDR3 sequence is 15 residues long. CDR3 DNA sequence: TGCGCCAGCAGCCGGACAGGGGGCGAGGCAGATACGCAGTATTTT. Its protein product is CASSRTGGEADTQYF.

V usage is TRBV5-4 and J usage is TRBJ2-1; a weak D match, TRBD1 (6 bases). Germline CDR1 reads SGHNT; CDR2 reads YYREEE (reference sequence). V was pared by 4 bases and J by 5 bases, with 16 bases between. There are 15 residues in the CDR3. The CDR3 here is CASSHEEQGDNEQFF. The CDR3 DNA is TGTGCCAGCAGCCATGAAGAACAGGGAGACAATGAGCAGTTCTTC.

The chain joins TRBV28 to TRBJ1-3, with a tentative D call TRBD1 (6 bases). CDR3 length: 16 residues. CDR1 and CDR2 (germline): MDHEN, SYDVKM. V lost 4 bases to trimming and J lost 0 bases, with 13 bases between them. The CDR3 protein is CASSSPTGPSGNTIYF. DNA for the CDR3: TGTGCCAGCAGTTCCCCGACAGGACCCTCTGGAAACACCATATATTTT.

The chain is built from TRBV7-9 and TRBJ2-5; maybe TRBD2 (5 bases). V lost 5 bases and J 4 bases, leaving 17 bases between the germline ends. The germline gives CDR1 SEHNR, CDR2 FQNEAQ (reference sequence). The CDR3 has 15 residues. The DNA of the CDR3 is TGTGCCAGCAGCCCTTCGGCAGCTAGCTTAGAGACCCAGTACTTC. Translated: CASSPSAASLETQYF.

A few counts support this clone. CDR3 protein: CASSWGPTEAFF. Written as DNA, the CDR3 is TGTGCCAGCAGCTGGGGCCCCACTGAAGCTTTCTTT. V gene TRBV7-9 combines with J gene TRBJ1-1, with a weak D call TRBD1 (5 bases). V was shortened by 4 bases and J by 4 bases, with 7 bases between the two germline ends. Germline CDR1 is SEHNR and CDR2 is FQNEAQ (reference sequence). The CDR3 extends over 12 amino acids.

V gene TRBV28 combines with J gene TRBJ2-7; D perhaps matches TRBD2 (5 bases). Per germline, CDR1 MDHEN and CDR2 SYDVKM. The CDR3 is 16 amino acids. V gave up 3 bases and J gave up 1 base, with 16 bases separating them. CDR3 sequence (DNA): TGTGCCAGCAGTTTGCACCTAGCCGTCCTATCCTACGAGCAGTACTTC. Amino acid sequence: CASSLHLAVLSYEQYF. Combining the CDR3 with reference TRBV28 and TRBJ2-7 gives the whole variable domain DVKVTQSSRYLVKRTGEKVFLECVQDMDHENMFWYRQDPGLGLRLIYFSYDVKMKEKGDIPEGYSVSREKKERFSLILESASTNQTSMYLCASSLHLAVLSYEQYFGPGTRLTVT.

The chain combines TRBV5-1 with TRBJ2-7, with 9 positions matching TRBD1. CDR3 size: 14 residues. V gave up 7 bases and J gave up 6 bases; unmatched junction bases: 11. Germline-derived CDR1 and CDR2 are SGHRS and YFSETQ. The CDR3 region is CASSRDREASEQYF. In DNA, the CDR3 is TGCGCCAGCTCCCGGGACAGGGAGGCTAGCGAGCAGTACTTC.

The J gene is TRBJ2-1, the V gene TRBV20-1, with D perhaps matching TRBD2 (5 bases). V lost 3 bases and J 15 bases, leaving 18 bases between the germline ends. Looked up from germline, CDR1 is DFQATT and CDR2 is SNEGSKA (reference sequence). This CDR3 has 12 residues. The CDR3 sequence: CSASLLLEVRFF. The CDR3 DNA is TGCAGTGCTAGTCTCCTACTAGAAGTTCGGTTCTTC.

The rearrangement links TRBV5-1 to TRBJ2-3; D unresolved. Germline CDR1 is SGHRS and CDR2 is YFSETQ. The CDR3 consists of 15 residues. Trimming took off 5 bases at V and 2 bases at J, with 15 bases between the two ends. The CDR3, as DNA: TGCGCCAGCAGTCGCGAGGTTGGGTTCACAGATACGCAGTATTTT. Translation gives CASSREVGFTDTQYF.

This chain links TRBV3-1 (or the pseudogene TRBV3-2) with TRBJ1-2, with a tentative D call TRBD1 (5 bases). The CDR3 is 15 residues long. CDR1 and CDR2 from the germline V gene are LGHDT and YNNKEL (reference sequence). V was shortened by 3 bases and J by 6 bases, with 17 bases between the two germline ends. CDR3 DNA sequence: TGTGCCAGCAGCCATTTGGTAGGAGGGGAGGATGGCTACACCTTC. Protein product: CASSHLVGGEDGYTF.

The table lists this clone with a few counts. The CDR3: CASRGLYTEAFF. The CDR3 coding sequence is TGTGCCAGCAGGGGGCTTTACACTGAAGCTTTCTTT. This chain joins TRBV7-9 and TRBJ1-1, with D possibly being TRBD1 (5 bases). From germline, CDR1 is SEHNR and CDR2 FQNEAQ (reference sequence). Trimming removed 6 bases from V and 3 bases from J, with 8 bases in between. The CDR3 is made up of 12 amino acids.

The CDR3 is CASSPEMAAEAFF. Here the CDR3 DNA reads TGTGCCAGCAGCCCCGAGATGGCGGCAGAAGCTTTCTTT. The gene calls are TRBV7-2 and TRBJ1-1; D gene unclear. The CDR3 is 13 amino acids. Germline CDR1 SGHTA, CDR2 FQGNSA. Trimming cost V 5 bases and J 8 bases, with 15 bases left between them.

CDR3 loop: CASSLGLFSTDTQYF. The CDR3 nucleotides read TGTGCCAGCAGCTTGGGCCTTTTTAGCACAGATACGCAGTATTTT. This chain joins TRBV11-3 and TRBJ2-3; D not certain. The V end lost 3 bases, the J end lost 0 bases, and 10 bases lay between the germline ends. The length of the CDR3 is 15 residues. Germline CDR1 is SGHNT and CDR2 is YENEEA. The complete variable domain, with remaining parts taken from reference TRBV11-3 and TRBJ2-3, reads EAGVVQSPRYKIIEKKQPVAFWCNPISGHNTLYWYLQNLGQGPELLIRYENEEAVDDSQLPKDRFSAERLKGVDSTLKIQPAELGDSAVYLCASSLGLFSTDTQYFGPGTRLTVL.

The chain recombines TRBV5-1 with TRBJ2-1; 9 bases are a match to TRBD2. V trimming: 3 bases; J trimming: 0 bases; junction bases outside the gene matches: 16. Germline CDR1 SGHRS, CDR2 YFSETQ. The CDR3 runs to 20 residues. DNA of the CDR3: TGCGCCAGCAGCTCGGAGGGGGGGCTAGCGGGGAAGAGCTCCTACAATGAGCAGTTCTTC. Its protein is CASSSEGGLAGKSSYNEQFF. The full variable domain, completed using reference TRBV5-1 and TRBJ2-1, is KAGVTQTPRYLIKTRGQQVTLSCSPISGHRSVSWYQQTPGQGLQFLFEYFSETQRNKGNFPGRFSGRQFSNSRSEMNVSTLELGDSALYLCASSSEGGLAGKSSYNEQFFGPGTRLTVL.

In its sample, this clone was seen a few times. This chain uses TRBV6-2 or TRBV6-3 with TRBJ2-7; D possibly corresponds to TRBD2 (6 bases). CDR1 is MNHEY and CDR2 is SVGEGT in the germline V gene. The germline V and J ends were trimmed by 6 bases and 2 bases, with 14 bases remaining between them. This CDR3 has 14 amino acids. The CDR3 sequence: CASSFSGTTYEQYF. CDR3 in DNA: TGTGCCAGCAGCTTTAGCGGAACTACCTACGAGCAGTACTTC.

This rearrangement joins TRBV10-3 to TRBJ2-7, with 8 bases fitting TRBD1. V was pared by 8 bases and J by 7 bases, with 7 bases of the junction left unmatched. Germline CDR1 and CDR2: ENHRY and SYGVKD. The CDR3 is 12 residues long. CDR3 nucleotides: TGTGCCATCTCGAGACAGGGGAATGAGCAGTACTTC. Protein: CAISRQGNEQYF.

This clone was seen only once. The J gene is TRBJ2-1, the V gene TRBV4-3; 11 nucleotides agree with TRBD2. Germline V gene data show CDR1 as LGHNA and CDR2 as YSLEER. The CDR3 covers 15 residues. Trimming cost V 1 base and J 4 bases; bases outside gene matches: 0. DNA for the CDR3: TGCGCCAGCAGCCAAGGACTAGCGGGGTACAATGAGCAGTTCTTC. This translates into CASSQGLAGYNEQFF.

The V and J genes are TRBV7-2 and TRBJ2-5; TRBD1 matches at 7 bases. This CDR3 comprises 15 residues. The germline V gene encodes CDR1 SGHTA and CDR2 FQGNSA. The V segment lost 1 base and the J segment 4 bases; nucleotides outside the gene matches: 6. CDR3 region: CASSLVTGVGETQYF. The DNA of the CDR3 is TGTGCCAGCAGCTTAGTTACAGGGGTGGGAGAGACCCAGTACTTC. Complete variable domain (other parts from reference TRBV7-2 and TRBJ2-5): GAGVSQSPSNKVTEKGKDVELRCDPISGHTALYWYRQSLGQGLEFLIYFQGNSAPDKSGLPSDRFSAERTGGSVSTLTIQRTQQEDSAVYLCASSLVTGVGETQYFGPGTRLLVL.

The chain uses TRBV27 and TRBJ2-7; 10 bases agree with TRBD1. V lost 3 bases, J lost 6 bases, and 5 bases stayed unmatched. The CDR3 has 14 amino acids. Germline CDR1 is MNHEY and CDR2 is SMNVEV (reference sequence). The DNA of the CDR3 is TGTGCCAGCAGTTTGACAGGGGGCCGGCGCGAGCAGTACTTC. It encodes CASSLTGGRREQYF.

The rearrangement links TRBV19 to TRBJ2-4, with D tentatively TRBD2 (5 bases). This CDR3 is 15 amino acids long. V was pared by 3 bases and J by 7 bases, with 16 bases between. Germline V gene sequence: CDR1 LNHDA, CDR2 SQIVND (reference sequence). The CDR3 sequence is CASSILGPTGNIQYF. The CDR3 DNA reads TGTGCCAGTAGTATCCTTGGCCCCACGGGGAACATTCAGTACTTC. Full variable domain (rest looked up from reference TRBV19 and TRBJ2-4): DGGITQSPKYLFRKEGQNVTLSCEQNLNHDAMYWYRQDPGQGLRLIYYSQIVNDFQKGDIAEGYSVSREKKESFPLTVTSAQKNPTAFYLCASSILGPTGNIQYFGAGTRLSVL.

This clone appeared a few times. The chain couples TRBV30 to TRBJ2-5; 7 bases align to TRBD1. With V trimmed by 4 bases and J by 5 bases, 13 bases remained unmatched. The CDR3 sequence is 15 residues long. The germline V gene encodes CDR1 GTSNPN and CDR2 SVGIG (reference sequence). CDR3 DNA: TGTGCCTGGAAGATTTCGACAGGGACCTGGGAGACCCAGTACTTC. Its protein is CAWKISTGTWETQYF.

The chain carries TRBV19 and TRBJ2-7; a possible D gene is TRBD1 (6 bases). CDR1 is LNHDA and CDR2 is SQIVND in the germline V gene (reference sequence). V gave up 5 bases and J gave up 0 bases, with 11 bases separating them. This CDR3 has 14 residues. Here the CDR3 reads CASSLTGSSYEQYF. CDR3 nucleotide sequence: TGTGCCAGTAGTTTAACAGGGAGCTCCTACGAGCAGTACTTC. The variable domain in full, completed from reference TRBV19 and TRBJ2-7, reads DGGITQSPKYLFRKEGQNVTLSCEQNLNHDAMYWYRQDPGQGLRLIYYSQIVNDFQKGDIAEGYSVSREKKESFPLTVTSAQKNPTAFYLCASSLTGSSYEQYFGPGTRLTVT.

The chain employs TRBV3-1 (or the pseudogene TRBV3-2) and TRBJ1-1; a possible D gene is TRBD1 (5 bases). There are 12 residues in the CDR3. V was trimmed by 2 bases and J by 9 bases, leaving 10 bases between them. Germline loops: CDR1 LGHDT, CDR2 YNNKEL (reference sequence). The CDR3 spells CASSQRGWQAFF. For the CDR3, the DNA is TGTGCCAGCAGCCAACGGGGGTGGCAAGCTTTCTTT.